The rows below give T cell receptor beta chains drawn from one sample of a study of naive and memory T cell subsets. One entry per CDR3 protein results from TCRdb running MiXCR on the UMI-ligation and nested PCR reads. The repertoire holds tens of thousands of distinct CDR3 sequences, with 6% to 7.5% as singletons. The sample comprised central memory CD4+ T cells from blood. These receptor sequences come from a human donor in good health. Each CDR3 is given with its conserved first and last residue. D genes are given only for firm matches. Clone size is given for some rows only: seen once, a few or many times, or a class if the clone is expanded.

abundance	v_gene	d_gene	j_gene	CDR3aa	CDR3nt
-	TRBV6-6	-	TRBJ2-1	CASSFDTANEQFF	TGTGCCAGCAGTTTCGACACCGCCAATGAGCAGTTCTTC
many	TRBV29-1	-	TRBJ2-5	CSVDTRGAAETQYF	TGCAGCGTTGATACCCGGGGGGCGGCCGAGACCCAGTACTTC
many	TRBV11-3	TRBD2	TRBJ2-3	CASSSVGTSGIDTQYF	TGTGCCAGCAGCTCGGTAGGGACTAGCGGGATTGATACGCAGTATTTT
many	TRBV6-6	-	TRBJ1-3	CASSGYEYSGNTIYF	TGTGCCAGCAGTGGATACGAATACTCTGGAAACACCATATATTTT
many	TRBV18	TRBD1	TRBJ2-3	CASSPFGTANTDTQYF	TGTGCCAGCTCACCCTTCGGGACAGCAAACACAGATACGCAGTATTTT
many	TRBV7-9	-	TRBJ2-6	CASSFVRGGANVLTF	TGTGCCAGCAGCTTCGTCAGGGGCGGGGCCAACGTCCTGACTTTC
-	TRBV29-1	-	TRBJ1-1	CSVEDWGVNTEAFF	TGCAGCGTTGAAGATTGGGGGGTGAACACTGAAGCTTTCTTT
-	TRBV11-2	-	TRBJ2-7	CASSLAPVYEQYF	TGTGCCAGCAGCTTGGCCCCCGTATACGAGCAGTACTTC
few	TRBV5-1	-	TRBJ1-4	CASSLGSPEKLFF	TGCGCCAGCAGCTTGGGCAGTCCTGAAAAACTGTTTTTT
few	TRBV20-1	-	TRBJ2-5	CSASLGGGETQYF	TGCAGTGCCTCACTCGGAGGTGGGGAGACCCAGTACTTC
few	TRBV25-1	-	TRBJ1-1	CASKGIGTGNTEAFF	TGTGCCAGCAAGGGAATTGGTACAGGGAACACTGAAGCTTTCTTT
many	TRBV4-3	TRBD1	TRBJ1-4	CASSQWQGGEKLFF	TGCGCCAGCAGCCAATGGCAGGGGGGGGAAAAACTGTTTTTT
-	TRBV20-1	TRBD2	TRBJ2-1	CSASWTSGPDEQFF	TGCAGTGCTTCCTGGACTAGCGGGCCTGATGAGCAGTTCTTC
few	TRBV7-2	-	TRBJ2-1	CASSLGGRDEQFF	TGTGCCAGCAGCTTAGGAGGTAGGGACGAGCAGTTCTTC
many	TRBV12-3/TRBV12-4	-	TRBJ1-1	CASREQTQGKAFF	TGTGCCAGCAGGGAACAAACGCAGGGTAAAGCTTTCTTT
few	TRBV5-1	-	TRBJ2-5	CASSLEGPAGTQYF	TGCGCCAGCAGCTTGGAGGGACCCGCTGGGACCCAGTACTTC
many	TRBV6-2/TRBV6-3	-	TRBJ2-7	CASGGRDQAYEQYF	TGTGCCAGCGGTGGCCGGGACCAAGCCTACGAGCAGTACTTC
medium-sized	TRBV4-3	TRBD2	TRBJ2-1	CASSQDRRGGGRSNEQFF	TGCGCCAGCAGCCAAGATCGAAGAGGCGGGGGACGGTCGAATGAGCAGTTCTTC
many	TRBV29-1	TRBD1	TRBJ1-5	CSGRTGPNQPQHF	TGCAGCGGGAGGACAGGTCCGAATCAGCCCCAGCATTTT
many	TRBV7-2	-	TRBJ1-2	CASRLGGGTDYTF	TGTGCCAGCAGGCTGGGAGGAGGGACCGACTACACCTTC
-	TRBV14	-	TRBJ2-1	CASSLEGGPSSYNEQFF	TGTGCCAGCAGCCTAGAAGGGGGGCCGAGCTCCTACAATGAGCAGTTCTTC
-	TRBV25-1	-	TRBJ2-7	CASTRDTQGYEQYF	TGTGCCAGCACCAGGGACACCCAAGGCTACGAGCAGTACTTC
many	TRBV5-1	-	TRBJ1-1	CASSLEGRNTEAFF	TGCGCCAGCAGCTTGGAGGGCAGAAACACTGAAGCTTTCTTT
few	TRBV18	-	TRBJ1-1	CASSPTDRPRMNTEAFF	TGTGCCAGCTCACCAACCGATAGGCCTCGCATGAACACTGAAGCTTTCTTT
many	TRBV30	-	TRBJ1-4	CAWSVRQEKLFF	TGTGCCTGGAGTGTACGTCAGGAAAAACTGTTTTTT
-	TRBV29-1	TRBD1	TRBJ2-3	CSVEGAQGETDTQYF	TGCAGCGTTGAAGGAGCGCAGGGGGAGACAGATACGCAGTATTTT
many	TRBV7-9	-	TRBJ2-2	CASSWNTGELFF	TGTGCCAGCAGCTGGAACACCGGGGAGCTGTTTTTT
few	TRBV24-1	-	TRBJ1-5	CATSDSQGLSNQPQHF	TGTGCCACCAGTGATTCACAGGGTCTCAGCAATCAGCCCCAGCATTTT
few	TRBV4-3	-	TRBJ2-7	CASSPQRGLGRGEQYF	TGCGCCAGCAGCCCCCAAAGGGGTTTGGGGAGAGGCGAGCAGTACTTC
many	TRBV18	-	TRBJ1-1	CASSPQSPGMNTEAFF	TGTGCCAGCTCACCACAAAGTCCGGGCATGAACACTGAAGCTTTCTTT
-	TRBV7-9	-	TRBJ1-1	CASSLNSRGAEAFF	TGTGCCAGCAGCTTAAATAGCAGGGGCGCTGAAGCTTTCTTT
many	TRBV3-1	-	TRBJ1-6	CASSQGNSPLHF	TGTGCCAGCAGCCAGGGGAATTCACCCCTCCACTTT